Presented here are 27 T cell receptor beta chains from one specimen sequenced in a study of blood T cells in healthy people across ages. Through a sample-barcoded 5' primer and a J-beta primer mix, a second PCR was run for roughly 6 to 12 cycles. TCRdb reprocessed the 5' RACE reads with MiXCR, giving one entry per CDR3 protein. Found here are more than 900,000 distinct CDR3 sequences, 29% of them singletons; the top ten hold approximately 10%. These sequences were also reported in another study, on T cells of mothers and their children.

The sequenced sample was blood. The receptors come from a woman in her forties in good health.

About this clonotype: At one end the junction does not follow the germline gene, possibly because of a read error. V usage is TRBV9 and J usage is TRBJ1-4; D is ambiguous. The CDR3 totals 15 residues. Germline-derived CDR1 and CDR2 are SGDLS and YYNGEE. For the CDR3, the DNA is TGTGCCAACAGCGTCGTGGCAGGCGATGGTGAAAAACTGTTTTTT. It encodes CANSVVAGDGEKLFF.

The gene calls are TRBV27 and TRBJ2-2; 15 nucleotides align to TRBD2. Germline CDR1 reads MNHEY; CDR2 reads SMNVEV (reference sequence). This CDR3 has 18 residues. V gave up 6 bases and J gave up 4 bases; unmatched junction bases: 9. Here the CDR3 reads CASSGLAGGHKSTGELFF. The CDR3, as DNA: TGTGCCAGCAGCGGACTAGCGGGGGGGCATAAGAGCACCGGGGAGCTGTTTTTT.

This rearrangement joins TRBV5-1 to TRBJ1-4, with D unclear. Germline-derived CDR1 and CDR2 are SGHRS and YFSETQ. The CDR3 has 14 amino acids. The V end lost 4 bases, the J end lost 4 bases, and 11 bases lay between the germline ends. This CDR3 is CASSQQLNNEKLFF. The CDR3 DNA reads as TGCGCCAGCAGCCAACAGTTAAATAATGAAAAACTGTTTTTT. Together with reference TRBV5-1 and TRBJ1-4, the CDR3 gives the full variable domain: KAGVTQTPRYLIKTRGQQVTLSCSPISGHRSVSWYQQTPGQGLQFLFEYFSETQRNKGNFPGRFSGRQFSNSRSEMNVSTLELGDSALYLCASSQQLNNEKLFFGSGTQLSVL.

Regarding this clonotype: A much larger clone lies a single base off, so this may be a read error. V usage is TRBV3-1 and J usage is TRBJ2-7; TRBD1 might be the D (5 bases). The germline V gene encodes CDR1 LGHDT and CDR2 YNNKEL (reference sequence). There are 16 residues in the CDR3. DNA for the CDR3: TGTGCCAGCGGCCAAGGGGCGGCACGGACGAACTACGAGCAGTACTTC. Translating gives CASGQGAARTNYEQYF.

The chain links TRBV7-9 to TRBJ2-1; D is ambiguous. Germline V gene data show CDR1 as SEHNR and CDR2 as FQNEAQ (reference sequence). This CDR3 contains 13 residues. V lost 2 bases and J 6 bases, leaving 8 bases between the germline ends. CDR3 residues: CASSLNPINEQFF. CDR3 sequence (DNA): TGTGCCAGCAGCTTAAACCCTATCAATGAGCAGTTCTTC.

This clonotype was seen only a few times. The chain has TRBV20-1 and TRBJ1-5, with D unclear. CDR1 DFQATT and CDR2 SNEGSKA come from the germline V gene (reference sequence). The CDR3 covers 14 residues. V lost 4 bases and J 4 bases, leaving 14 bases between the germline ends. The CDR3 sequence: CSAIETVLNQPQHF. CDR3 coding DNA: TGCAGTGCTATCGAGACCGTACTGAATCAGCCCCAGCATTTT.

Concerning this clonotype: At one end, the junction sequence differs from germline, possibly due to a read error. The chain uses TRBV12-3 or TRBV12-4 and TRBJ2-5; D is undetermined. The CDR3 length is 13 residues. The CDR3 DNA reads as TGTGCCGGCAGTTTGGCGGTCCAAGAGACCCAGTACTTC. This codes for CAGSLAVQETQYF.

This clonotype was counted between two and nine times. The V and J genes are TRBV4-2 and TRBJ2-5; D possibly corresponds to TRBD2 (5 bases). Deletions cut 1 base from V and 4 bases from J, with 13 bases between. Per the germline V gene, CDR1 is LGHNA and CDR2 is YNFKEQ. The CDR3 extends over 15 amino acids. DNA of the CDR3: TGTGCCAGCAGCCAAGGACTCGGGGTACTAGAGACCCAGTACTTC. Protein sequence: CASSQGLGVLETQYF.

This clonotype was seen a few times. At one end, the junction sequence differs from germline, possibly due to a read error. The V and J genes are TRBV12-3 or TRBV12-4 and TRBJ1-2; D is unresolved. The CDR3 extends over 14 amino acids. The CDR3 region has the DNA TGTGCCAGCAGTTTAGGGCCGGATATCTATGGCCACACCTTC. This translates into CASSLGPDIYGHTF.

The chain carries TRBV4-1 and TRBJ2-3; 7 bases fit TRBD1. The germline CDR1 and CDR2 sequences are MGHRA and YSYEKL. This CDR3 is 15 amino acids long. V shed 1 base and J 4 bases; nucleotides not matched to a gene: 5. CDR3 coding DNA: TGCGCCAGCAGCCAAGTTCTAACAGGGGCAGATACGCAGTATTTT. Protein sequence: CASSQVLTGADTQYF.

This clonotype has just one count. The CDR3 here is CASSTSGQGDNQPQHF. CDR3 DNA: TGTGCCAGCAGCACCAGCGGACAGGGAGATAATCAGCCCCAGCATTTT. The V and J genes are TRBV12-3 or TRBV12-4 and TRBJ1-5; 8 positions match TRBD1. This CDR3 is built from 16 residues. The V segment lost 6 bases and the J segment 4 bases; nucleotides outside the gene matches: 11.

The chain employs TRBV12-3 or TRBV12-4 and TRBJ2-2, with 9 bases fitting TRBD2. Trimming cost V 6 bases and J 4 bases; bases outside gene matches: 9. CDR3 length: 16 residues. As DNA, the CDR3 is TGTGCCAGCAGAAAAGGTGGGACTAGCCTCACCGGGGAGCTGTTTTTT. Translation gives CASRKGGTSLTGELFF.

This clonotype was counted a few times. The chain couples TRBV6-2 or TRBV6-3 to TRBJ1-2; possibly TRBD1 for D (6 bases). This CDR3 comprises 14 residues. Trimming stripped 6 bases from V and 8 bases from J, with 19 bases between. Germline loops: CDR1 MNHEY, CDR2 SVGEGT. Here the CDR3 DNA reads TGTGCCAGCAGGACATACGGGACATGCCCAGGCTACACCTTC. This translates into CASRTYGTCPGYTF.

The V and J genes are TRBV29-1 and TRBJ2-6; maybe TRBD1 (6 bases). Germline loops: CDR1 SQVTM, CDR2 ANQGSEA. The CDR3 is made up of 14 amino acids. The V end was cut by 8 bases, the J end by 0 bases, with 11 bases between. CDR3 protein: CSTRQDSGANVLTF. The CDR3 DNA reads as TGCAGCACCCGACAGGACTCTGGGGCCAACGTCCTGACTTTC.

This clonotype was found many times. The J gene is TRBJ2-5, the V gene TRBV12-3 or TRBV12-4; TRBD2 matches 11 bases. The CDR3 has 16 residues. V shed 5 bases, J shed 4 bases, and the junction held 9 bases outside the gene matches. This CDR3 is CASSRGKLAGGETQYF. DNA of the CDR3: TGTGCCAGCAGTCGGGGGAAGCTAGCGGGGGGAGAGACCCAGTACTTC.

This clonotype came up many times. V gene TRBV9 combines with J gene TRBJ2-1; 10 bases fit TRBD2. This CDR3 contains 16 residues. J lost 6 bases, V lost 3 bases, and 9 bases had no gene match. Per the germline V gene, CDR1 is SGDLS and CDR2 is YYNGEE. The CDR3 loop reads CASSATPSGGANEQFF. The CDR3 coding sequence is TGTGCCAGCAGCGCAACCCCGAGCGGGGGGGCCAATGAGCAGTTCTTC.

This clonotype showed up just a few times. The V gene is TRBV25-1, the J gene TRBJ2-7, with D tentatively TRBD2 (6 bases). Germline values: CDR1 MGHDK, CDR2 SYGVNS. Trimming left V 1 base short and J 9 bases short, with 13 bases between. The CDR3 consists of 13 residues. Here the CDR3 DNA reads TGTGCCAGCAGTGAATCCGGGACTCGGGGGCAGTACTTC. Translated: CASSESGTRGQYF.

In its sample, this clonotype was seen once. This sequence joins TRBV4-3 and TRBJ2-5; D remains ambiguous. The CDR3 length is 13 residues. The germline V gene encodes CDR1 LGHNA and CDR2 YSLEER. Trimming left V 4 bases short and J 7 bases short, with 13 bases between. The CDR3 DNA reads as TGCGCCAGCAGCCCCAGCCTAATAGGGACCCAGTACTTC. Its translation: CASSPSLIGTQYF.

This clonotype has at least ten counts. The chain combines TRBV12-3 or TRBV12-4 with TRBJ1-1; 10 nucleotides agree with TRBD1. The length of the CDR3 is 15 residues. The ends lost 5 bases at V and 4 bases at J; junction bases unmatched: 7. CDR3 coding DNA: TGTGCCAGCAGTCCCGGGACAGGGGCGCCCACTGAAGCTTTCTTT. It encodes CASSPGTGAPTEAFF.

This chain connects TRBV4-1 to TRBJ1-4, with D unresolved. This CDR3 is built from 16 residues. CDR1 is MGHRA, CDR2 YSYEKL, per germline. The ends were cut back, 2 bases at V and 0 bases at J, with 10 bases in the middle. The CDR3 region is CASSQPNGATNEKLFF. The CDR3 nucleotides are TGCGCCAGCAGCCAACCAAACGGGGCAACTAATGAAAAACTGTTTTTT.

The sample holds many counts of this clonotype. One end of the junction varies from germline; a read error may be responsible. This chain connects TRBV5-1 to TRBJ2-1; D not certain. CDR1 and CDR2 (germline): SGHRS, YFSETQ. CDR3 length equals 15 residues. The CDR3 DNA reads TGTGCCAGCAGCTTAAGCCGGAGCTCCTACAATGAGCAGTTCTTC. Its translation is CASSLSRSSYNEQFF. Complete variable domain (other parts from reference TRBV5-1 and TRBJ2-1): KAGVTQTPRYLIKTRGQQVTLSCSPISGHRSVSWYQQTPGQGLQFLFEYFSETQRNKGNFPGRFSGRQFSNSRSEMNVSTLELGDSALYLCASSLSRSSYNEQFFGPGTRLTVL.

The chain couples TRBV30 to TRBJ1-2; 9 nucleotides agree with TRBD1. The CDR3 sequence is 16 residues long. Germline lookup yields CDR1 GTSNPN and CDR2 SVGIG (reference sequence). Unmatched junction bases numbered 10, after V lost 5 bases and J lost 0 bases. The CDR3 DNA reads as TGTGCCTGGGAGACCGGGACAGGGTCCTCTAACTATGGCTACACCTTC. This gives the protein CAWETGTGSSNYGYTF. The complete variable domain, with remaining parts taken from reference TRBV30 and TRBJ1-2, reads SQTIHQWPATLVQPVGSPLSLECTVEGTSNPNLYWYRQAAGRGLQLLFYSVGIGQISSEVPQNLSASRPQDRQFILSSKKLLLSDSGFYLCAWETGTGSSNYGYTFGSGTRLTVV.

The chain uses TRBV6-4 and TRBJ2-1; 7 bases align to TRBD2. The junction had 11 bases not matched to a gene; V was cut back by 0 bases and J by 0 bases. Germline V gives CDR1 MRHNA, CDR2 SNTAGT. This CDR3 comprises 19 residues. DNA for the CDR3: TGTGCCAGCAGTGACTCGAAGTTTTTGGGGGGGAGCTCCTACAATGAGCAGTTCTTC. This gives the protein CASSDSKFLGGSSYNEQFF.

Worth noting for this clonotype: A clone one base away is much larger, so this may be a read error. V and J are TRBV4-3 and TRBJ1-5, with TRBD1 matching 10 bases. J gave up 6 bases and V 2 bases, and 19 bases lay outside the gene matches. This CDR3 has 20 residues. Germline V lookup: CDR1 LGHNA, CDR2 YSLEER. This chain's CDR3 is CASSQRPTTVLGQGSQPQHF. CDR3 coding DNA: TGCGCCAGCAGCCAAAGACCCACGACAGTACTGGGACAGGGGAGTCAGCCCCAGCATTTT.

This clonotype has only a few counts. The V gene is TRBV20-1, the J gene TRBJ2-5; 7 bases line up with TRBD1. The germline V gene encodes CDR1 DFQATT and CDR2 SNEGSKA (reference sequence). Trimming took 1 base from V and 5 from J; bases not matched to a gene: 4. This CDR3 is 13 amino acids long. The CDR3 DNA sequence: TGCAGTGCTAGAGGACAGGGAACGGAGACCCAGTACTTC. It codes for CSARGQGTETQYF.

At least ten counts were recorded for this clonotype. The chain's CDR3 is CSVEEETQYF. Here the CDR3 DNA reads TGCAGCGTTGAAGAAGAGACCCAGTACTTC. This chain connects TRBV29-1 to TRBJ2-5; D gene unclear. Trimming removed 0 bases at V and 4 bases at J, with 0 bases between. The V gene's germline CDR1 is SQVTM and CDR2 ANQGSEA. The CDR3 consists of 10 residues.

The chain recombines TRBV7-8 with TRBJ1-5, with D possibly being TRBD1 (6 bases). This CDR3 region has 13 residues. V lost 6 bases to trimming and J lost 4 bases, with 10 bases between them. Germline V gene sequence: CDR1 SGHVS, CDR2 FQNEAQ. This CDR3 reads CASRGQINQPQHF. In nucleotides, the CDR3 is TGTGCCAGCAGAGGACAGATTAATCAGCCCCAGCATTTT.